This entry features one T cell receptor (beta chain) sequence. This clonotype was recorded many times. Its antigen remains unidentified. Per-base quality was not reported, and no clone a single base away is much larger than it. These data are taken from a study of T-cell reconstitution after alpha-beta-depleted transplantation in children listed by TCRdb under 2016. Study-level background: Using TCR repertoire profiling, the study quantitatively followed how T-cell immune reconstitution unfolded in children after TCRalphabeta/CD19-depleted allogeneic hematopoietic cell transplantation.

Library creation used PCR. The sequencer listed for this sample is Illumina HiSeq 2500. To normalize quantification of the TCRbeta repertoire, the TCR libraries were built with molecular barcoding that relied on unique molecular identifiers. The public reads were run again by TCRdb, first through fastp at Q25 and then through MiXCR, and only productive beta chains were kept. Entries are consolidated by CDR3 protein sequence, retaining the most common genes and DNA. For this sample there are 490,000 or so distinct CDR3 sequences; approximately 12% appear just once. 4.5% to 6% of the sample rests with the top ten. The CDR3, cysteine through phenylalanine, is 13 amino acids long. Left in the record is the CDR3 DNA by itself, 39 bases read in frame from the first base. The germline V gene yields ENHRY for CDR1 and SYGVKD for CDR2. At the junction V is shortened by 5 bases and J by 3 bases, with 11 bases in between.

Recombination connected TRBV10-3 to TRBJ2-7; the D gene is possibly TRBD1 or TRBD2, each agreeing over 5 bases. Sequenced material: PBMCs from the stem cell graft donor, taken from the stem cell graft. This receptor was identified in a human donor who donated a stem cell graft to a child with combined immunodeficiency. CDR3 loop: CAISPGPLYEQYF. The sequenced DNA: TGTGCCATCAGTCCGGGACCACTCTACGAGCAGTACTTC.